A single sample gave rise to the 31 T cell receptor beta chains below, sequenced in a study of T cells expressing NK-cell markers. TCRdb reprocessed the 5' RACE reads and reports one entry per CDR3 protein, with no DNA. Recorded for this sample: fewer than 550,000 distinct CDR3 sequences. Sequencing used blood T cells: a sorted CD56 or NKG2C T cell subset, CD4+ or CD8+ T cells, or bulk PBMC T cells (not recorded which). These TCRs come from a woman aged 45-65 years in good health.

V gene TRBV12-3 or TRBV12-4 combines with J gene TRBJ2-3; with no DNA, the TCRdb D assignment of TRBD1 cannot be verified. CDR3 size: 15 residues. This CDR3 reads CASSQNRDGTDTQYF.

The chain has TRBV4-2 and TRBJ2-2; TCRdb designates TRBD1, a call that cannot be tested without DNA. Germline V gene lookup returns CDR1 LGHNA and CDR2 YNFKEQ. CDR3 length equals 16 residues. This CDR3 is CASSQEDRVFTGELFF.

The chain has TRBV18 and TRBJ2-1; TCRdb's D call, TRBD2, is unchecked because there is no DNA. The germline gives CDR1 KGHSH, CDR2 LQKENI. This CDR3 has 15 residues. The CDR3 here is CASSSTSGRIYEQFF.

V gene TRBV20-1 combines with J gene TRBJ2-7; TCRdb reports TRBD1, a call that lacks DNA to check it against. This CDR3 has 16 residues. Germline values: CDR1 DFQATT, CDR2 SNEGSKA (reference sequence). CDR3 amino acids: CSARDSLPDRAYEQYF.

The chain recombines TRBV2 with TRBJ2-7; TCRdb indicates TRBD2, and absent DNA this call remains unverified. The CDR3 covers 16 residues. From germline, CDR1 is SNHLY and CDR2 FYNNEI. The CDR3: CASSGEDTLIRGEQYF.

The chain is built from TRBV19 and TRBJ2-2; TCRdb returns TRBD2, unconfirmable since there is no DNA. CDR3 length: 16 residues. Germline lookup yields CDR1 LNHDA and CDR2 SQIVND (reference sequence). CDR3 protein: CASSGRLAGGIGELFF.

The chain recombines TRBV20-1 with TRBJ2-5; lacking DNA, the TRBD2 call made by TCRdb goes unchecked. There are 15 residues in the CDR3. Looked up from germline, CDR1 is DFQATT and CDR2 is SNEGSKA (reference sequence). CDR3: CSARVAGGPGGTQYF.

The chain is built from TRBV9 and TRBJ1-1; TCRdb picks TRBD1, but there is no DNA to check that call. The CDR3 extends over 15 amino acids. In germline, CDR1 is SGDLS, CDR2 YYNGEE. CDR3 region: CASSVDRAMNTEAFF.

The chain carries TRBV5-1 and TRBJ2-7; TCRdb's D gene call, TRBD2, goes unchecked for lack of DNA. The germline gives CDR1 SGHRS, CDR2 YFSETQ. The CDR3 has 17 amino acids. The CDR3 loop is CASSLGRGPHGSYEQYF.

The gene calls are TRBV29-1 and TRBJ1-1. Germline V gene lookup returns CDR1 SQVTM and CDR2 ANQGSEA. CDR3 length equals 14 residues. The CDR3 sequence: CSAEGRLAYTEAFF.

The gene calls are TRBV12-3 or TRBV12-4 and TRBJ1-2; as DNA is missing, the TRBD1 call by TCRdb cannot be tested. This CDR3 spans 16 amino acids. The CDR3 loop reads CASSLFPSNVRGGYTF.

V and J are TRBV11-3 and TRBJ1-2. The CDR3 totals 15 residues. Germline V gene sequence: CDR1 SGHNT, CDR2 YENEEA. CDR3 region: CASSLGPASDYGYTF.

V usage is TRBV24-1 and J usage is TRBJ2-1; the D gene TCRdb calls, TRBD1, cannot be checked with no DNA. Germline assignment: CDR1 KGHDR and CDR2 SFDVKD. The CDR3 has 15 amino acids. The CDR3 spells CATSDLPDKDNEQFF.

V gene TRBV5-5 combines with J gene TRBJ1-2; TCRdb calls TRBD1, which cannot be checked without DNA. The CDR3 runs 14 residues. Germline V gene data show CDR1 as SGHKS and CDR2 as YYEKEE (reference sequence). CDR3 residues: CASSGLTGNYGYTF.

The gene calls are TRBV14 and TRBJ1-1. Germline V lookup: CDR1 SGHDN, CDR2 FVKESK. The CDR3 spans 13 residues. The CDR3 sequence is CASGRETNTEAFF.

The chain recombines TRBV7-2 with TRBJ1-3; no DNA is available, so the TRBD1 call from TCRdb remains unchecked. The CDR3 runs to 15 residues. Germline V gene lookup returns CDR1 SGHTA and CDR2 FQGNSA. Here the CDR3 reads CASSLHRDSGNTIYF.

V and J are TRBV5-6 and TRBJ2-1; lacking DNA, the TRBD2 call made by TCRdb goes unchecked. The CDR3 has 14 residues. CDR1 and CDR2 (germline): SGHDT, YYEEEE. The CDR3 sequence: CASSRGTSLNEQFF.

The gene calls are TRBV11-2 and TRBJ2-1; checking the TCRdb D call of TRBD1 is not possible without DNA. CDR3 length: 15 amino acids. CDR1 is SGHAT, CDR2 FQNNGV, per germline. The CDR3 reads CASSFPPGLGNEQFF.

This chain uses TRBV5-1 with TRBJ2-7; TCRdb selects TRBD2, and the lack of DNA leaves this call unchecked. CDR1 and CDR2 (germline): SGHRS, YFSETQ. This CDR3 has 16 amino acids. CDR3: CASSREGRLSSYEQYF.

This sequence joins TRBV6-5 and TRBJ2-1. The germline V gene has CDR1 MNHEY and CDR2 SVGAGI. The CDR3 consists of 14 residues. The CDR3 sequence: CANPGMLLNNEQFF.

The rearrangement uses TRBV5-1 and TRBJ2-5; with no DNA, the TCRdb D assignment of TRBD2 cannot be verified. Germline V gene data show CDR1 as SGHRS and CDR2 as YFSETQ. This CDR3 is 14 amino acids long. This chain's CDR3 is CASSSSGLQETQYF. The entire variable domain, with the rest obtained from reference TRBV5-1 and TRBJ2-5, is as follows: KAGVTQTPRYLIKTRGQQVTLSCSPISGHRSVSWYQQTPGQGLQFLFEYFSETQRNKGNFPGRFSGRQFSNSRSEMNVSTLELGDSALYLCASSSSGLQETQYFGPGTRLLVL.

CDR3 in amino acids: CASSYSVDRDTQYF. The chain is built from TRBV7-2 and TRBJ2-3; TCRdb selects TRBD1, and the lack of DNA leaves this call unchecked. The germline gives CDR1 SGHTA, CDR2 FQGNSA. This CDR3 is 14 amino acids long.

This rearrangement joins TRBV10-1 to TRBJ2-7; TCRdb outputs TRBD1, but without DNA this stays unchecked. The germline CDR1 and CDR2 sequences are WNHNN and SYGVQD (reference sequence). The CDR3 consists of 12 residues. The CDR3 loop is CASSDRGGEQYF.

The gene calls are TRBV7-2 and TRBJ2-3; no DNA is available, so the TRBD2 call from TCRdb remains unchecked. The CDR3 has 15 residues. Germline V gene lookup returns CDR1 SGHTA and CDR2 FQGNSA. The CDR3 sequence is CASSLEPGLAGEEYF.

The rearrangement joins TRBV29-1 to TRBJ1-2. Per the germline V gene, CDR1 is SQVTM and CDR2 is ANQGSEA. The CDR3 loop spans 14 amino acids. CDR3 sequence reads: CSVEAESTNYGYTF. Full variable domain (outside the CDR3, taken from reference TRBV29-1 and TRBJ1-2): SAVISQKPSRDICQRGTSLTIQCQVDSQVTMMFWYRQQPGQSLTLIATANQGSEATYESGFVIDKFPISRPNLTFSTLTVSNMSPEDSSIYLCSVEAESTNYGYTFGSGTRLTVV.

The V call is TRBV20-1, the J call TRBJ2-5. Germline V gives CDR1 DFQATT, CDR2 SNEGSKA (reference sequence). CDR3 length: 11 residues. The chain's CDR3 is CSALGLETQYF.

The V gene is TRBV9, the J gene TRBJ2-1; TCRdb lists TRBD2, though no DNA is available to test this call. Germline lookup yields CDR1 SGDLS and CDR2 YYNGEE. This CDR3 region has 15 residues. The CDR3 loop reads CASSAAASGSYEQFF.

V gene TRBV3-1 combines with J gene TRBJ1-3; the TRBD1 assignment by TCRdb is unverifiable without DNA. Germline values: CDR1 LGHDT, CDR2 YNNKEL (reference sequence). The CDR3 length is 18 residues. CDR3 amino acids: CASSQEMPGATSGNTIYF.

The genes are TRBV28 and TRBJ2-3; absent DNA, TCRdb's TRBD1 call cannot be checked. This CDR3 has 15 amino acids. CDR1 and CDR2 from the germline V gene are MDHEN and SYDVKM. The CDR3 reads CASSPGGAVTDTQYF.

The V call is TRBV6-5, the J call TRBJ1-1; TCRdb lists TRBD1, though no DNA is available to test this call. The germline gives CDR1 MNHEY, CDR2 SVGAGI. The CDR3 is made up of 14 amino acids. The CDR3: CASCKRGINTEAFF.

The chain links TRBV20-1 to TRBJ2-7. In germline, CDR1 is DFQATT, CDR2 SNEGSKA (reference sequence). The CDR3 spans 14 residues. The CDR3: CSARTPNNPYEQYF.